The rows below give T cell receptor beta chains drawn from one sample of a study of PD-L1 blockade in urothelial cancer. TCRdb keeps only in-frame clones here, not all; method: immunoSEQ multiplex PCR. The table has some 50,000 clones, 87% seen once. The material was PBMCs, obtained around atezolizumab (anti-PD-L1) treatment. The receptors were sampled from a woman aged 55-70 years with urothelial cancer. The CDR3 runs from the conserved cysteine through the conserved F or W. D genes are given only for firm matches. Rows may omit the clone size; those that give it use once, few, many or a size class.

d_call j_call v_call clone_size cdr3_nt cdr3_aa
TRBD1 TRBJ1-3 TRBV9 NA TGTGCCAGCAGCGCCTCGGGACAGGTGGGAAACACCATATATTTT CASSASGQVGNTIYF
NA TRBJ1-3 TRBV30 NA TGTGCCTGGAGTGTATCCCCGGGTACCTCTGGAAACACCATATATTTT CAWSVSPGTSGNTIYF
TRBD2 TRBJ2-5 TRBV7-2 NA TGTGCCAGCAGCTCCCAAAGACTAGCGGGAGTGGGGGAGACCCAGTACTTC CASSSQRLAGVGETQYF
TRBD2 TRBJ2-1 TRBV6-4 NA TGTGCCAGCAGTGACCTAGCGGGAGTGAGTGAGCAGTTCTTC CASSDLAGVSEQFF
NA TRBJ2-7 TRBV2 NA TGTGCCAGCAGTAGGACAGCCCAGGGACCCTACGAGCAGTACTTC CASSRTAQGPYEQYF
TRBD1 TRBJ1-1 TRBV5-1 once TGCGCCAGCAGCTTTGTCGGACAGGGGGAAGCTTTCTTT CASSFVGQGEAFF
TRBD2 TRBJ2-5 TRBV5-6 NA TGTGCCACCAGGACTAGCGGGGGGAGAGAGACCCAGTACTTC CATRTSGGRETQYF
TRBD2 TRBJ2-7 TRBV7-9 NA TGTGCCAGCAGCTCAGGGAGAGCGGGAGGGCCGGGGGAGCAGTACTTC CASSSGRAGGPGEQYF
TRBD1 TRBJ1-4 TRBV2 NA TGTGCCAGCAGCGGCGCCGGACAGGGGAAAAAACTGTTTTTT CASSGAGQGKKLFF
TRBD1 TRBJ2-7 TRBV27 NA TGTGCCAGCAGCTTAGCAGGGACAGGGACCTACGAGCAGTACTTC CASSLAGTGTYEQYF
NA TRBJ2-4 TRBV5-5 few TGTGCCAGCAGCTTGGGACAGCCCCTTAACATTCAGTACTTC CASSLGQPLNIQYF
NA TRBJ2-3 TRBV5-1 once TGCGCCAGCAGCTTGTCTGTTCGCGGTACGCAGTATTTT CASSLSVRGTQYF
TRBD1 TRBJ2-6 TRBV7-2 NA TGTGCCAGCAGCTTAGACCAGGCCAGGGGGATTCCTGGGGCCAACGTCCTGACTTTC CASSLDQARGIPGANVLTF
TRBD1 TRBJ1-1 TRBV7-2 NA TGTGCCAGCAGCTCTAAAGGGGGCGGCACTGAAGCTTTCTTT CASSSKGGGTEAFF
NA TRBJ1-2 TRBV28 NA TGTGCCAGCAGTTTTCGGGGAAATGGCTACACCTTC CASSFRGNGYTF
TRBD1 TRBJ2-7 TRBV5-1 NA TGCGCCAGCAGCTCCGGGACAGCGAACTACGAGCAGTACTTC CASSSGTANYEQYF
NA TRBJ1-4 TRBV6-1 NA TGTGCCAGCAGTGTCTCGGCAGGAAATGAAAAACTGTTTTTT CASSVSAGNEKLFF
NA TRBJ2-1 TRBV4-3 once TGCGCCAGCAGCCCACGACTAGTTTTTAATGAGCAGTTCTTC CASSPRLVFNEQFF
TRBD1 TRBJ2-7 TRBV5-1 NA TGCGCCAGCAGCCCTGGACAGGGGAACGAGCAGTACTTC CASSPGQGNEQYF
TRBD2 TRBJ2-1 TRBV27 NA TGTGCCAGTGGACTAGGACCTTCCCTCTCCTACAATGAGCAGTTCTTC CASGLGPSLSYNEQFF
TRBD1 TRBJ2-2 TRBV4-2 NA TGTGCCAGCAGCCAAGGACAGGGAATCTATATCGGGGAGCTGTTTTTT CASSQGQGIYIGELFF
NA TRBJ2-7 TRBV5-1 few TGCGCCAGCAGCTTTAGAGGGGGATCCTACGAGCAGTACTTC CASSFRGGSYEQYF
TRBD2 TRBJ2-2 TRBV10-3 NA TGTGCCATCAGTGACTATGATCGGGGTAGCGGGAGGGCCAAGAACACCGGGGAGCTGTTTTTT CAISDYDRGSGRAKNTGELFF
NA TRBJ1-6 TRBV7-2 NA TGTGCCAGCAGCCGCGAAGAGCCCTATAATTCACCCCTCCACTTT CASSREEPYNSPLHF
TRBD1 TRBJ2-2 TRBV4-1 once TGCGCCAGCAGCCAATCTCGACAGGGATCGAACACCGGGGAGCTGTTTTTT CASSQSRQGSNTGELFF
NA TRBJ2-1 TRBV2 once TGTGCCAGCACCCAAGGACTGTACAATGAGCAGTTCTTC CASTQGLYNEQFF
NA TRBJ2-7 TRBV19 NA TGTGCCAGTAGTATAGGGCCCGGGGGAACCTACGAGCAGTACTTC CASSIGPGGTYEQYF
NA TRBJ2-7 TRBV30 NA TGTGCCTGGAGTGTCACGGCGATAAGACTAAGCTCCTACGAGCAGTACTTC CAWSVTAIRLSSYEQYF
TRBD1 TRBJ2-7 TRBV5-1 NA TGCGCCAGCAGCTTGGAGGGACAGGGGTACGAGCAGTACTTC CASSLEGQGYEQYF
NA TRBJ2-2 TRBV7-2 NA TGTGCCAGCAGCTTCATCGGGGACACCGGGGAGCTGTTTTTT CASSFIGDTGELFF
TRBD2 TRBJ2-5 TRBV7-7 NA TGTGCCAGCAGCTTAGACCGGCTAGCGGGTCAAGAGACCCAGTACTTC CASSLDRLAGQETQYF
NA TRBJ1-1 TRBV28 NA TGTGCCAGCAGTTTTAACAGGGTAGGCACTGAAGCTTTCTTT CASSFNRVGTEAFF
TRBD1 TRBJ2-3 TRBV6-5 NA TGTGCCAGCAGCCACGTGACAGGGAGTACAGATACGCAGTATTTT CASSHVTGSTDTQYF
NA TRBJ2-7 TRBV7-9 NA TGTGCCAGCAGCTTAGGGGCCAGGGGCTCCTACGAGCAGTACTTC CASSLGARGSYEQYF
TRBD2 TRBJ2-1 TRBV27 NA TGTGCCAGCAGTGTACGACTAGCGGGATTTATTAATGAGCAGTTCTTC CASSVRLAGFINEQFF